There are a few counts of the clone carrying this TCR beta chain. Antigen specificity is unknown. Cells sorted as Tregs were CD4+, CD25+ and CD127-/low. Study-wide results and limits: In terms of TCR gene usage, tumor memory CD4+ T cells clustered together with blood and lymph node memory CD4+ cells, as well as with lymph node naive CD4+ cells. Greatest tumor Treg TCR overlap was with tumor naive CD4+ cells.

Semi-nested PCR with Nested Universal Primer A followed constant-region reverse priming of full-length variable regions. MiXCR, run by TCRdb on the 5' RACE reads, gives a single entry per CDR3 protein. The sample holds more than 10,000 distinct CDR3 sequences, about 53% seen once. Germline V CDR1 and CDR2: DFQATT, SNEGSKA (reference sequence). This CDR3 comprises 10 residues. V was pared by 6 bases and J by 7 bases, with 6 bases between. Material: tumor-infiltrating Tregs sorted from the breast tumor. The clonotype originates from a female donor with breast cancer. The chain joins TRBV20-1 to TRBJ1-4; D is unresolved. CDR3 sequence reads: CSALGEKLFF. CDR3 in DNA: TGCAGTGCGCTGGGTGAAAAACTGTTTTTT.